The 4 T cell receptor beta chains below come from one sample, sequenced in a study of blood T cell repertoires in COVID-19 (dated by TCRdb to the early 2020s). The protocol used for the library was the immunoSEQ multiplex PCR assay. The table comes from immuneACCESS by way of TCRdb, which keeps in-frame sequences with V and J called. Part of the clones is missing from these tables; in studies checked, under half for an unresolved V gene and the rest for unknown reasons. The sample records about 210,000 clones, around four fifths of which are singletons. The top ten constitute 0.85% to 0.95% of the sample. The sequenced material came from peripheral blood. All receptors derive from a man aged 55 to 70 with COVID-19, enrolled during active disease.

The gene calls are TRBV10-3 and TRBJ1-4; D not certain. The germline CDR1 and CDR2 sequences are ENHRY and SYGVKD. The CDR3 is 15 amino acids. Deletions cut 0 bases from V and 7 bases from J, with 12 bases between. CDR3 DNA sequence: TGTGCCATCAGTGAGTCGGAGGCGGGAGGTGAAAAACTGTTTTTT. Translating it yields CAISESEAGGEKLFF.

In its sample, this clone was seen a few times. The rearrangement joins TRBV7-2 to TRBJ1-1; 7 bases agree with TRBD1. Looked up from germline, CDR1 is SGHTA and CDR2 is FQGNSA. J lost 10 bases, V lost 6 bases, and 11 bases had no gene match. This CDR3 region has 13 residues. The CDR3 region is CASRGGQQGRAFF. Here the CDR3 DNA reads TGTGCCAGCAGAGGGGGGCAACAGGGGCGAGCTTTCTTT.

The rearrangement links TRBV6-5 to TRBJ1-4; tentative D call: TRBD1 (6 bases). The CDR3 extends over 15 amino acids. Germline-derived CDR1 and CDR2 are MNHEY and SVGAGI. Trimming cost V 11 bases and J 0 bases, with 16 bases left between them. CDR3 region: CAVGGGIATNEKLFF. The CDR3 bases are TGTGCCGTAGGGGGGGGGATTGCAACTAATGAAAAACTGTTTTTT.

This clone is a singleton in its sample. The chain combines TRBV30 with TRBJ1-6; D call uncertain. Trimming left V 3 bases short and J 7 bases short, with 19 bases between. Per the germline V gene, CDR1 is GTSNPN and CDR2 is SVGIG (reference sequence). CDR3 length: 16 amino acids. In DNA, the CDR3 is TGTGCCTGGAGAGTTATACCCGGGTCGCTAAATTCACCCCTCCACTTT. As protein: CAWRVIPGSLNSPLHF.